This T cell receptor (beta chain) comes out of a study of T cells in Graves' hyperthyroidism and ophthalmopathy. There were TCR beta CDR3 regions amplified from RNA transcripts. First-round RT-PCR targeting the TCR CDR3 was performed with the HTBI primer set. One entry per CDR3 protein, called by TCRdb with MiXCR from the multiplex PCR reads. The sample comprises 450,000 to 600,000 distinct CDR3 sequences, around 13% of which are singletons, and approximately 15% rests with the top ten. To note about this clonotype: Its antigen is unknown.

Study results and limitations: Stable hyperthyroidism and ophthalmopathy were separated using 13 V-J signatures.

With 7 bases removed from V and 5 bases from J, the gap between germline ends came to 12 bases. CDR3 length equals 14 residues. Germline assignment: CDR1 MDHEN and CDR2 SYDVKM. The V and J genes are TRBV28 and TRBJ1-6; the D gene is possibly TRBD1 (5 bases). Specimen: blood. This receptor was obtained from a woman in her thirties or forties with Graves' hyperthyroidism. In nucleotides, the CDR3 is TGTGCCAGCACTTTGACAGTCCATAATTCACCCCTCCACTTT. Protein product: CASTLTVHNSPLHF.